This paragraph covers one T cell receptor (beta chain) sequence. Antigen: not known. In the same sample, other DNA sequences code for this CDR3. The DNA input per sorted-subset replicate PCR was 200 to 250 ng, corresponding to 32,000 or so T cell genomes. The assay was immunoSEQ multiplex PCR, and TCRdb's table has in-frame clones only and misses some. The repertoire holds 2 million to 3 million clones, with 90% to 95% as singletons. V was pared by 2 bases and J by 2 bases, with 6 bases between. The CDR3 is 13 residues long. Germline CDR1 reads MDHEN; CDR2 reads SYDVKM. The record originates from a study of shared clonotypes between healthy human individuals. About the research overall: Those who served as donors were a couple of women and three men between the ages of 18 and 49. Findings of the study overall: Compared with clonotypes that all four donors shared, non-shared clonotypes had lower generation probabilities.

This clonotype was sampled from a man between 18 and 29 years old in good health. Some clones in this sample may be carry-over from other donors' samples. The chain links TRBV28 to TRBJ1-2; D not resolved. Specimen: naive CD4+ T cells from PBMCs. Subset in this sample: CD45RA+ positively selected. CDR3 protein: CASSLERNYGYTF. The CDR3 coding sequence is TGTGCCAGCAGTTTAGAACGGAACTATGGCTACACCTTC.